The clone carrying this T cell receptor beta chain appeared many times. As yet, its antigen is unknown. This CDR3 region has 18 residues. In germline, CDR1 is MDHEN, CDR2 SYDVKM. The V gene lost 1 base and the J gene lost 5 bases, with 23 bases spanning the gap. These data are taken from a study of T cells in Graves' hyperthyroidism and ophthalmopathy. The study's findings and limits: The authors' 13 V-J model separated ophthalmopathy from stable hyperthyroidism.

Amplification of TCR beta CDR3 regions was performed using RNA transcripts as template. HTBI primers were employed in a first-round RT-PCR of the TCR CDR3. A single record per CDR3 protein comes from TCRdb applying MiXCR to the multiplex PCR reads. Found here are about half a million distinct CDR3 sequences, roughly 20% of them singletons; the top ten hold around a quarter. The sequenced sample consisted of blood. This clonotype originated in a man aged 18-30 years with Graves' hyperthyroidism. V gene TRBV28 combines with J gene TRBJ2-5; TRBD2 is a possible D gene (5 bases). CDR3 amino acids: CASSLSSGNPPEIETQYF. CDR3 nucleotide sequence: TGTGCCAGCAGTTTATCCTCCGGGAACCCTCCCGAGATTGAGACCCAGTACTTC.